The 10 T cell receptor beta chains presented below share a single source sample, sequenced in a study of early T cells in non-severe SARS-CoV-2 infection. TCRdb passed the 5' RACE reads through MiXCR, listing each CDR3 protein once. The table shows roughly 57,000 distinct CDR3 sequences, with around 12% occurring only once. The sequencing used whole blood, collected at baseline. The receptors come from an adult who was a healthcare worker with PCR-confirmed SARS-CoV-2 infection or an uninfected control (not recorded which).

CDR3 sequence: CASSPTPRTSGSSGELFF. CDR3 nucleotides: TGTGCCAGCAGCCCGACCCCTCGGACTAGCGGGAGTAGCGGGGAGCTGTTTTTT. V is TRBV3-1 and J is TRBJ2-2, with 13 bases lining up with TRBD2. The CDR3 is 18 residues long. CDR1 LGHDT and CDR2 YNNKEL come from the germline V gene (reference sequence). The V segment lost 4 bases and the J segment 7 bases; nucleotides outside the gene matches: 12.

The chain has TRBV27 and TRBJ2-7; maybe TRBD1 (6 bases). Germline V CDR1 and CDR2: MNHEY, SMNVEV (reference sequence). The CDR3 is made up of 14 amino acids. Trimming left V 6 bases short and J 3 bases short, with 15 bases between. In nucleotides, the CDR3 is TGTGCCAGCAGCCCGGACAGAGATCTCTACGAGCAGTACTTC. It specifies CASSPDRDLYEQYF.

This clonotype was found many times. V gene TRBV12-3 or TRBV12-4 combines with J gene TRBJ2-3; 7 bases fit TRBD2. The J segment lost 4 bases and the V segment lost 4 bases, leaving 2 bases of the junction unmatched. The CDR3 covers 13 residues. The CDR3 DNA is TGTGCCAGCAGTTCGGGGGGACCAGATACGCAGTATTTT. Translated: CASSSGGPDTQYF.

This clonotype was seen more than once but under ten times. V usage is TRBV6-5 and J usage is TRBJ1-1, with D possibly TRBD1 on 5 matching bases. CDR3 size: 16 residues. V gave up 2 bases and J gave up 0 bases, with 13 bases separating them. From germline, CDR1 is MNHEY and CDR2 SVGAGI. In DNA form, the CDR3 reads TGTGCCAGCAGTTACACGGACATCGGGGTGAACACTGAAGCTTTCTTT. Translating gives CASSYTDIGVNTEAFF.

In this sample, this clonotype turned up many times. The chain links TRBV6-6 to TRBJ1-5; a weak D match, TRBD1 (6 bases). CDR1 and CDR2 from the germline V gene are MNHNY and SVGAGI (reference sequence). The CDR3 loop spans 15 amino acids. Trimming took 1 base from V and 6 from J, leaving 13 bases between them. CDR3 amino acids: CASSYLQGGGQPQHF. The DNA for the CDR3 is TGTGCCAGCAGTTACTTGCAGGGAGGGGGTCAGCCCCAGCATTTT.

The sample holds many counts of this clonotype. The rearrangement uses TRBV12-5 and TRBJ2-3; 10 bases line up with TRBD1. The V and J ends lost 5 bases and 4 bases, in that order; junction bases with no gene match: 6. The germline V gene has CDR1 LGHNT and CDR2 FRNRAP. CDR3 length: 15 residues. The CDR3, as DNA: TGTGCTAGTGGTATAAGACAGGGGGCAGCAGATACGCAGTATTTT. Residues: CASGIRQGAADTQYF. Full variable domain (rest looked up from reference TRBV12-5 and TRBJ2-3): DARVTQTPRHKVTEMGQEVTMRCQPILGHNTVFWYRQTMMQGLELLAYFRNRAPLDDSGMPKDRFSAEMPDATLATLKIQPSEPRDSAVYFCASGIRQGAADTQYFGPGTRLTVL.

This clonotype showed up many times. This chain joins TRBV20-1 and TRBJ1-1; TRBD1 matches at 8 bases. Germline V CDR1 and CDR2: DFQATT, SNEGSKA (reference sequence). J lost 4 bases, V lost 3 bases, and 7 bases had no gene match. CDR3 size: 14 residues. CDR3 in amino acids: CSARYRGQATEAFF. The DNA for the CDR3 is TGCAGTGCTAGGTACAGGGGACAGGCCACTGAAGCTTTCTTT.

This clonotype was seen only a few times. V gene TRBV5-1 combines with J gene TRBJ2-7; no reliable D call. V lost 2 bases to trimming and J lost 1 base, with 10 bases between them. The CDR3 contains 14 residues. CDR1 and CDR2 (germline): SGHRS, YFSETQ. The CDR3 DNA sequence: TGCGCCAGCAGCTTCCTAACTACATCCTACGAGCAGTACTTC. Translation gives CASSFLTTSYEQYF.

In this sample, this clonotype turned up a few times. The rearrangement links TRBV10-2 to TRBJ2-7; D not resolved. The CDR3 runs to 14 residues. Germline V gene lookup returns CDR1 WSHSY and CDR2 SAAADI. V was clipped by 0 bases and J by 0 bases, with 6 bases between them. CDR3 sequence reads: CASSESVSSYEQYF. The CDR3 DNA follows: TGCGCCAGCAGTGAGTCAGTCTCCTCCTACGAGCAGTACTTC.

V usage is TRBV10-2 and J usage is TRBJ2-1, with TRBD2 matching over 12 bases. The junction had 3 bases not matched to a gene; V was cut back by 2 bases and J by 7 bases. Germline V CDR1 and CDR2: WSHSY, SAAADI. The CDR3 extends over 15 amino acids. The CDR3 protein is CASSERLAGENEQFF. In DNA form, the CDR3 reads TGCGCCAGCAGTGAGCGACTAGCGGGAGAGAATGAGCAGTTCTTC.